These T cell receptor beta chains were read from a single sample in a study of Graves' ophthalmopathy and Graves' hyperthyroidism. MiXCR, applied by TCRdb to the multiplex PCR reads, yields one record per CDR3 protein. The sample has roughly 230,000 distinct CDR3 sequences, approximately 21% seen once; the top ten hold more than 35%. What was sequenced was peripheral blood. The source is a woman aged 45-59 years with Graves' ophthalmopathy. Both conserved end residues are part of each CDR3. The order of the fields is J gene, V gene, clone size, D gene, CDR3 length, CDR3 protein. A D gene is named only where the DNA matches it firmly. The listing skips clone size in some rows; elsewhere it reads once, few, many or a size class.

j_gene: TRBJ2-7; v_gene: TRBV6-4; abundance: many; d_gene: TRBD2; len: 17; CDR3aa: CASRRGTSGSGSYEQYF
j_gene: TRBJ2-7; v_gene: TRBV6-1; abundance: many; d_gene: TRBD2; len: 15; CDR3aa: CASSMTSGRGYEQYF
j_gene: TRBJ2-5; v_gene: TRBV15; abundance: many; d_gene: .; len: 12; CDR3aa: CATSPWGETQYF
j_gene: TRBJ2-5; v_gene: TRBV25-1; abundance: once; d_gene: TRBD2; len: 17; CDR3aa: CASSEELAGGGRETQYF
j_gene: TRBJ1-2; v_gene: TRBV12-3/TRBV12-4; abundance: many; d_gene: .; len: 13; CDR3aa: CASTTDSHYGYTF
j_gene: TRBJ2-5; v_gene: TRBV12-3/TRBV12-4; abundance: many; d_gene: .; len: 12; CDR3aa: CASSQSQETQYF
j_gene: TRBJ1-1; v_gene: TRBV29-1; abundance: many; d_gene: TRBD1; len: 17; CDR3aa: CSAHGTTGGYGNTEAFF
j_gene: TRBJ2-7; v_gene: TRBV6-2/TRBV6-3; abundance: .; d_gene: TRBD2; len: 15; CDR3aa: CASSKRLAFSYEQYF
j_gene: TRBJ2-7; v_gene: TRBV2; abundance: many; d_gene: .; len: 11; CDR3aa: CASGIRAKQYF
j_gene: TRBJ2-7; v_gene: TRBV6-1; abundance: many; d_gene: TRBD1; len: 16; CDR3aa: CASSERETGGSYEQYF
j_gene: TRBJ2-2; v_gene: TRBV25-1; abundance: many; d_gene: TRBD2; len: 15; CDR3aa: CASSERTSGHGELFF
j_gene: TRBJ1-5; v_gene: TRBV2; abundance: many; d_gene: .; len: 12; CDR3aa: CASSERAQPQHF
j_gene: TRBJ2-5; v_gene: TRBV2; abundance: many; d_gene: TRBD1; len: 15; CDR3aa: CASKWNRGEQETQYF
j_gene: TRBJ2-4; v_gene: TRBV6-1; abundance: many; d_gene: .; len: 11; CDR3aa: CASSEGNIQYF
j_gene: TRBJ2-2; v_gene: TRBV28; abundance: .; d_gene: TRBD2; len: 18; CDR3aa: CASSSGPARGRIAGELFF
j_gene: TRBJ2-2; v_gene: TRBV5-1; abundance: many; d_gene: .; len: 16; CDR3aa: CASSLVPQGNTGELFF
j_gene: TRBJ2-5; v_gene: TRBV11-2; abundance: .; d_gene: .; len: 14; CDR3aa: CASSLTRGAETQYF
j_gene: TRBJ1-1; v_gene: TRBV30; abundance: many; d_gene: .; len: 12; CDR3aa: CAWTGATTEAFF